The present entry profiles one T cell receptor (beta chain) with its context. No antigen is known for it. The data belong to a study of brain T cells in children with intractable seizures. The study's findings and limits: Only CDR3 sequence similarity suggested viral specificity, without known HCMV serostatus. Pre- and post-surgery blood differed in depth, so pre-surgery absences may be undersampling.

The CDR3 length is 16 residues. Germline V gives CDR1 SGHDN, CDR2 FVKESK. The ends lost 4 bases at V and 7 bases at J; junction bases unmatched: 10. Measured with immunoSEQ multiplex PCR; TCRdb has only the in-frame clones, and not every one. The sample yields about 110,000 clones, roughly 94% seen once. Only cases whose brain tissue showed the highest T cell transcript signatures were sequenced. Before surgery, patients took at least one anti-epileptic drug. The TCR sequence derives from a boy younger than two with hemimegalencephaly and intractable seizures. J is TRBJ2-7 and V is TRBV14, with 13 bases aligning to TRBD2. This sample comprised peripheral blood, obtained at surgery. The DNA of the CDR3 is TGTGCCAGCAGCCGAAAACTAGCGGGAGGGCCGGGGGAGCAGTACTTC. This gives the protein CASSRKLAGGPGEQYF.